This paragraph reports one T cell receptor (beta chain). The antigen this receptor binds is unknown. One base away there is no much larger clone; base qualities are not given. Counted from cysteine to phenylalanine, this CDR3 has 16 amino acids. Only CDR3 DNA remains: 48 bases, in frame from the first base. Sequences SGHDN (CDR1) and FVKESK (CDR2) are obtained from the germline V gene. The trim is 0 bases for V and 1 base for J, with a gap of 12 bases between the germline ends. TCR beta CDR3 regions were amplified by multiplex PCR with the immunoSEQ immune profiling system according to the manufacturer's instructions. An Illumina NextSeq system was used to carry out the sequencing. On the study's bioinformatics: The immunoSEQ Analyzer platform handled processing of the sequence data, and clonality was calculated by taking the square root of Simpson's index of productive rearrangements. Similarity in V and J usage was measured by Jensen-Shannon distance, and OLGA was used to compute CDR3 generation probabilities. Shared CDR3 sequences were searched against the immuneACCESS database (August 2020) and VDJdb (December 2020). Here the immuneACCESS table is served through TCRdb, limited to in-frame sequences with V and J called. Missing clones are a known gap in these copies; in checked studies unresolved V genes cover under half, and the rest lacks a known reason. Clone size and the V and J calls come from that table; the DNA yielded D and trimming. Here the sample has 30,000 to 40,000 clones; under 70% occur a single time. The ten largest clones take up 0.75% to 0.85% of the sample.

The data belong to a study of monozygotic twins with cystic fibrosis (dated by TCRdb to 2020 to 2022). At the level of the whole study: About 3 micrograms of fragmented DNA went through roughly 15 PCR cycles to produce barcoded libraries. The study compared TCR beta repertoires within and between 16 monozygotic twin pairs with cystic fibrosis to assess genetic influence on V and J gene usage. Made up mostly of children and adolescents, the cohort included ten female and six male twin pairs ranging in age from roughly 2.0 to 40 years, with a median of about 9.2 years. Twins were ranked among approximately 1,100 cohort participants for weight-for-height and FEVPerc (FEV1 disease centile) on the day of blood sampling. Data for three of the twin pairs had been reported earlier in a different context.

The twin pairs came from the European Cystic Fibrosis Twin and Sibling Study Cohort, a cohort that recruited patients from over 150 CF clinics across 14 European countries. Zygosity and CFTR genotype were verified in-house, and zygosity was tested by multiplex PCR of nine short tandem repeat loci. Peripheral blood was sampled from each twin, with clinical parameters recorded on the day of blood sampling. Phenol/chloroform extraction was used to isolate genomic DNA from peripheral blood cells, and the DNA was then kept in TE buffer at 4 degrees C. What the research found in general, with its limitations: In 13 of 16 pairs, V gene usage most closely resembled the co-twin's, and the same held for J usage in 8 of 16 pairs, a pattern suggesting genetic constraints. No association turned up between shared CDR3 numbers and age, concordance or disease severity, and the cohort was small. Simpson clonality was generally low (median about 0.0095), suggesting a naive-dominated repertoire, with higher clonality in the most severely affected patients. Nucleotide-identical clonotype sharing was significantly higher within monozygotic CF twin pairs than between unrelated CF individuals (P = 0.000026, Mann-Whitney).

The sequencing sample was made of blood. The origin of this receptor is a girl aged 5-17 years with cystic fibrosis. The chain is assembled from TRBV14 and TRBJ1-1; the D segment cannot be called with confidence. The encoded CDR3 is CASSQDYFVGNTEAFF. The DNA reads TGTGCCAGCAGCCAAGATTATTTCGTGGGGAACACTGAAGCTTTCTTT.